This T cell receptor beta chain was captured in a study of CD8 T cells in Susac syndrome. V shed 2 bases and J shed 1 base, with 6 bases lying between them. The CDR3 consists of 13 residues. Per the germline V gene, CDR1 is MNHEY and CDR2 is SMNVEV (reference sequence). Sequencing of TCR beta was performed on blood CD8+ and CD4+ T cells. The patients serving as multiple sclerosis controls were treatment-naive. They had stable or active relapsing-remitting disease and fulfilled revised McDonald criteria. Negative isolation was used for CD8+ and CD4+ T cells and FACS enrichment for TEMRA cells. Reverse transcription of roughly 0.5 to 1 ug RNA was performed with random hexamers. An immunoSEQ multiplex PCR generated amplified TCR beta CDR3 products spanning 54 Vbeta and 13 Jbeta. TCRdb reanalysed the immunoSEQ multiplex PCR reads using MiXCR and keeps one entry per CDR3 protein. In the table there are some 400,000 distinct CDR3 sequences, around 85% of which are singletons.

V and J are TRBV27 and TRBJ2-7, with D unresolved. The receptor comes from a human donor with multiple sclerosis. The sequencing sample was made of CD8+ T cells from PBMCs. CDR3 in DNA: TGTGCCAGCAGTTTAGCACAGTCCTACGAGCAGTACTTC. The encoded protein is CASSLAQSYEQYF.